This TCR beta chain was recovered during a study of cytomegalovirus exposure and HLA in healthy donors (dated by TCRdb to 2015 to 2018). About the full investigation: In an earlier analysis of 450 to 750 of the donors, approximately 260 Gb of sequence data and approximately 100 million unique TCR beta sequences from 180 million or so T cells were reported. Roughly 300 gigabases of sequencing data and 70 million to 100 million unique TCR sequences were included in an early release covering roughly 700 HLA-typed donors. The genetic ancestry cluster associated with self-reported Caucasian donors included around four fifths of the roughly 410 genotyped donors. The aim of the study was to test whether cataloging public T cell receptors could identify signatures of past pathogen exposure. The study used immunosequencing to profile the T cell repertoires of 666 subjects and linked those repertoires to cytomegalovirus serostatus. A separate validation cohort of roughly 110 different subjects was used in addition to the roughly 700-subject first cohort. The study combined high-throughput TCR immunosequencing, statistical association of individual TCRs with disease status, and machine learning to predict cytomegalovirus infection status. A later analysis re-examined previously published TCR beta repertoires from about 700 donors and added high-resolution HLA genotyping to investigate patterns of TCR occurrence. Rather than using new phenotypic data, the later analysis identified candidate immune exposures from TCR beta sequences and from how often those sequences occurred across donors. To decide whether each TCR beta V gene segment behaved as functional or pseudogenic, an earlier analysis of fewer than 750 of the donors relied on high-throughput TCR beta sequencing. Alongside the repertoire data, information on donor age, sex, ethnicity and CMV serostatus was compiled. In a later genetic analysis, genome-wide SNP genotypes for about three fifths of the roughly 670 donors were used, and that subset was treated as a discovery cohort. All discovery cohort repertoires had been generated on a single sequencing platform. HLA typing included class I and class II loci at four-digit resolution. The number of donors typed differed by locus, with about 629-630 for A, B, C, DRB1 and DQB1, around 520 for DQA1, some 570 for DPA1, and 472 for DPB1. Five DR-DQ haplotypes were handled as single units for association and clustering because linkage in the cohort was strong. Among around 400 genotyped donors of the cohort, an average of about 240,000 unique TCR beta nucleotide sequences was sequenced per donor, of which about 19% were non-productive. The paper's findings and limits, for the study overall: A later analysis found that HLA-associated TCR beta chains were more clonally expanded and had lower generation probabilities than equally common non-associated chains. It was suggested by the authors that the approach could potentially be generalized to other disease states and immunological phenotypes. The classifier was reported to diagnose cytomegalovirus status with high specificity and sensitivity in both the original and validation cohorts. According to a later analysis, parvovirus B19, influenza, CMV and Epstein-Barr virus appeared linked to several top co-occurrence clusters. In a later analysis, the rate of TCR association differed among HLA loci, with DRB1 alleles having the most associated TCRs and HLA-C alleles having the fewest. Strong co-occurrence of HLA alleles, especially DR and DQ, made assigning TCR associations to individual alleles difficult. The cohort was sequenced for TCR beta chains only, and without alpha or paired-chain data the features that could be detected were limited. The study gave a list of around 170 TCR beta chains associated with cytomegalovirus. Because some donors lacked HLA typing at each locus, the association tests relied only on the typed subset. Most TCR sequences were seen in very few donors, while some public TCRs were found in many individuals. In a later analysis, most CMV-associated TCR beta chains were found to appear HLA-restricted, with HLA associations seemingly driven largely by CMV exposure. In an earlier analysis of some 550 of the donors, most TCR beta V segments were observed in productive rearrangements about 90% or about 30% of the time, broadly matching IMGT annotations. Because counts were too low, about 15 rarely observed V segments, including chromosome 9 orphons, were left out of the earlier analysis of several hundred of the donors. Because the 87-base-pair reads could not distinguish some IMGT-functional V segments, including TRBV6-2 and TRBV6-3, those segments were excluded. A further reported finding was that TCR beta sequences accurately predicted the HLA-A and HLA-B alleles for most subjects in the first cohort. According to a later genetic analysis, donors in an Asian-associated ancestry cluster had fewer N-insertions in productive TCRs than the approximately 630-donor mean. A later genetic analysis associated a missense DCLRE1C variant with V-gene and J-gene trimming of TCR beta chains, and an independent cohort replicated the association. CMV serostatus was the only immune exposure information available for the cohort. Linkage disequilibrium might explain the correlated functional status among segregating V segments, but an unknown experimental factor could not be excluded. In vitro tests confirmed that a few of the cytomegalovirus-associated TCR beta chains recognize cytomegalovirus antigens. Presence/absence analyses assumed roughly uniform sequencing depth across donors, an assumption that may not hold. In a later analysis, around 15,000 TCR beta sequences were associated with specific HLA alleles at a false discovery rate of 0.05. A cluster of highly shared sequence variants was judged likely to be a technical artifact of the sequencing pipeline.

The germline V gene specifies ENHRY as CDR1 and SYGVKD as CDR2. V trim: 0 bases; J trim: 5 bases; unmatched bases: 4. From the cysteine through the phenylalanine, the CDR3 covers 14 amino acids. CDR3 DNA only is kept here, 42 bases in frame from base 1. Libraries came from the immunoSEQ multiplex PCR assay. A mixture of 60 forward primers for TCR Vbeta segments and 13 reverse primers for TCR Jbeta segments was used in the multiplex PCR. A multiplex PCR assay on genomic DNA amplified the CDR3 region of rearranged TCR beta genes. On the Illumina HiSeq System, the amplified TCR beta libraries were sequenced as 87-base-pair reads. In the authors' own workflow: A later analysis tallied about 77 million unique TCR beta chains across the 666 repertoires, and around 10 million of those chains were shared by two or more donors. To remove PCR and sequencing errors, raw reads were error-corrected and collapsed into unique sequences using a nearest-neighbor algorithm that merged closely related sequences. CDR3 sequences were aligned to IMGT reference sequences to assign V, D and J gene segments. For a sequence to be retained, a match of at least six nucleotides to both a V gene segment and a J gene segment was required. Rearrangements were classified as productive when the CDR3 lacked stop codons and remained in frame with V and J, and all other rearrangements were classified as non-productive. CDR3 was defined by IMGT convention, running from the second conserved V-encoded cysteine to the conserved J-encoded phenylalanine. In an earlier analysis of just under 600 of the donors, sequences lacking an unambiguous match to a single V gene segment were excluded. In an earlier analysis of 450 to 750 of the donors, a V segment was called functional when productive rearrangements were above 56.7%, and segregating when the standard deviation between donors exceeded 5%. A statistical classification framework was built for diagnosing cytomegalovirus status from the catalog of TCR beta chain sequences. A later analysis assigned V and J genes by comparing TCR nucleotide sequences with IMGT/GENE-DB human TR gene sequences. In a later analysis, CDR3 sequences and most-parsimonious VDJ recombination scenarios were assigned using the TCRdist pipeline. A later analysis defined each TCR beta chain by its CDR3 amino acid sequence plus V-gene family, and excluded reads lacking a unique V-gene family. In a later analysis, 500 to 650 highly shared, low-generation-probability nucleotide sequences were removed to address suspected cross-contamination and a sequencing artifact. For each public chain, a later analysis derived a clonal expansion index from normalized ranks of inferred template counts within each repertoire. Generation probabilities in a later analysis came from a VDJ recombination model fitted to out-of-frame rearrangements, and those results were checked against IGoR. Hypergeometric tests were used in a later analysis to score TCR-TCR, TCR-HLA and TCR-CMV co-occurrence, with a repertoire-size bias correction applied to the TCR pairs. A later analysis estimated false discovery rates by permuting HLA or CMV assignments 20 times. In a later analysis, co-occurring TCRs were grouped using DBSCAN, with TCRdist sequence similarity added in when clustering inside HLA-allele-positive subsets. Repertoires with fewer than 30,000 or more than 120,000 public chains were left out of co-occurrence clustering, as were about five repertoires with anomalous nucleotide sharing. Here the immuneACCESS table is served through TCRdb, limited to in-frame sequences with V and J called. Missing clones are a known gap in these copies; in checked studies unresolved V genes cover under half, and the rest lacks a known reason. V, J and clone size are taken as reported in that table, and D and trimming were inferred from the DNA itself. This sample is represented by 150,000 to 200,000 clones; roughly 80% of them were singletons. Roughly 0.5% of the sample comes from the top ten.

With regard to this clone: The antigen it recognizes is unknown. Base qualities are not provided; no much larger clone lies one nucleotide away.

In total, around 600 healthy bone marrow donors made up the cohort. At the time of sampling, every cohort member was nominally healthy, though immune exposures that went unrecorded were likely present. The donor was CMV seronegative and was included in the group of several hundred seronegative cohort members. Every donor gave a peripheral blood sample, and the peripheral blood mononuclear cells from that sample were used for TCR beta sequencing. Genomic DNA extraction from the blood cell samples was performed with the Qiagen DNeasy Blood Extraction Kit. The rearranged segments are TRBV10-3 and TRBJ2-7, and 7 junction bases match TRBD2. Sequenced material: PBMCs. The sequence came from a woman aged 50 to 60 in good health and CMV-seronegative. The sequenced DNA: TGTGCCATCAGTGAGTCAAGCGGGGCCAACGAGCAGTACTTC. Translated, it reads CAISESSGANEQYF.